The clone carrying this T cell receptor beta chain was picked up one time. This sample was included in a study of T cell changes during pregnancy in multiple sclerosis. Here immunoSEQ multiplex PCR was the method, and the copy in TCRdb shows in-frame clones only, minus some. The sample comprises tens of thousands of clones, around nine tenths of which are singletons, and over 4.5% rests with the top ten. The germline gives CDR1 MGHRA, CDR2 YSYEKL. V lost 0 bases and J 8 bases, leaving 14 bases between the germline ends. This CDR3 has 15 amino acids. This chain uses TRBV4-1 with TRBJ2-1, with D maybe TRBD2 (7 bases). This clonotype was sampled from a female donor with multiple sclerosis, enrolled in a pregnancy study. Sequencing used CD8+ T cells from peripheral blood mononuclear cells, obtained before pregnancy. In DNA form, the CDR3 reads TGCGCCAGCAGCCAAGAGGGGGGGGCCGTGGATGAGCAGTTCTTC. This codes for CASSQEGGAVDEQFF.